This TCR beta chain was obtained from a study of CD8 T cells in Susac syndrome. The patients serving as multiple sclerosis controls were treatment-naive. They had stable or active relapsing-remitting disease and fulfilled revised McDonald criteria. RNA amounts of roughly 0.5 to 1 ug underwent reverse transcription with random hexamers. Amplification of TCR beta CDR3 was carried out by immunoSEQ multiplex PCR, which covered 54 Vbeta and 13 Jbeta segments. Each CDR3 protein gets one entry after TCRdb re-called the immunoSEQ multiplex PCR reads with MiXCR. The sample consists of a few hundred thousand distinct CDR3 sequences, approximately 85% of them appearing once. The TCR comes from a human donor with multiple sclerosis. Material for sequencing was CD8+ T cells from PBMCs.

CDR3 sequence (DNA): TGTGCCAGCAGCTTAGACAGGGCACCCCTTTTATCCTACGAGCAGTACTTC. Its translation is CASSLDRAPLLSYEQYF. This sequence joins TRBV11-2 and TRBJ2-7; TRBD1 might be the D (5 bases). V dropped 0 bases and J dropped 1 base, with 16 bases sitting between them. This CDR3 comprises 17 residues. From germline, CDR1 is SGHAT and CDR2 FQNNGV.